This TCR beta chain was identified during a study of blood T cell repertoires in COVID-19. Study at large: Material from acute and convalescent COVID-19 was sourced from the United States, Italy and Spain. The analysed material was cDNA or gDNA that came from T cells, B-cell-depleted T cells, or PBMCs.

Study processing details: Cell counts per sample came from amplifying reference gene primers. Some clones are missing from TCRdb's copy, which holds only in-frame ones; the method was immunoSEQ multiplex PCR. V and J calls and clone size are copied from that table; D and trimming were computed from the DNA. This sample carries some 100,000 clones, about 84% of them seen once, and the ten largest clones take less than 4.5%. This clone was found once. V was clipped by 9 bases and J by 0 bases; unmatched bases: 0. The V gene's germline CDR1 is MNHEY and CDR2 SVGEGT. The CDR3 length is 13 residues. This sequence joins TRBV6-2 or TRBV6-3 and TRBJ2-1, with TRBD2 matching 9 bases. The sequence was obtained from a man aged 60 to 75 with acute or convalescent COVID-19. The sample was peripheral blood. CDR3 nucleotide sequence: TGTGCCAGTAGCGGGAGCTCCTACAATGAGCAGTTCTTC. Residues: CASSGSSYNEQFF.